These 10 T cell receptor beta chains originate from one sample sequenced in a study of early T cells in non-severe SARS-CoV-2 infection. Each CDR3 protein is one row after TCRdb ran MiXCR on the 5' RACE reads. Of 85,000 to 100,000 distinct CDR3 sequences in the sample, roughly 9.6% are singletons; the top ten hold roughly 4.8%. The input for sequencing was whole blood, taken at baseline. The receptors originated from an adult who was a healthcare worker with PCR-confirmed SARS-CoV-2 infection or an uninfected control (not recorded which).

V gene TRBV29-1 combines with J gene TRBJ2-5, with 8 bases identical to TRBD1. Germline V lookup: CDR1 SQVTM, CDR2 ANQGSEA. The CDR3 has 13 amino acids. Written as DNA, the CDR3 is TGCAGTGCCCCAGGGGGCGCGGCAGAGACCCAGTACTTC. Protein: CSAPGGAAETQYF.

Notes on this clonotype: Given a much more abundant clone one base away, this may be a read error. This sequence joins TRBV6-6 and TRBJ2-3; D is ambiguous. The CDR3 is made up of 17 amino acids. Germline V gives CDR1 MNHNY, CDR2 SVGAGI (reference sequence). For the CDR3, the DNA is TGTGTCAGCAGTTATACCCCCGCCATAAGAGCGACAGATACGCAGTATTTT. It yields the protein CVSSYTPAIRATDTQYF.

This chain links TRBV7-2 with TRBJ2-2; 8 bases are shared with TRBD1. The CDR3 has 15 amino acids. Germline loops: CDR1 SGHTA, CDR2 FQGNSA. Germline trimming cut 3 bases from V and 5 bases from J; bases unmatched to any gene: 5. The DNA for the CDR3 is TGTGCCAGCAGCTTGTGGACAGGGAAGACCGGGGAGCTGTTTTTT. It encodes CASSLWTGKTGELFF.

This clonotype was observed a few times. The chain recombines TRBV4-2 with TRBJ2-1; no clear D. Germline CDR1 reads LGHNA; CDR2 reads YNFKEQ. V was pared by 0 bases and J by 0 bases, with 9 bases between. This CDR3 comprises 16 residues. CDR3 residues: CASSQDLAVSYNEQFF. The CDR3 coding sequence is TGTGCCAGCAGCCAAGATTTGGCAGTCTCCTACAATGAGCAGTTCTTC.

The V gene is TRBV9, the J gene TRBJ2-1; D uncertain. V lost 1 base and J lost 10, with 12 bases in between. The CDR3 contains 13 residues. Per germline, CDR1 SGDLS and CDR2 YYNGEE. CDR3 nucleotide sequence: TGTGCCAGCAGCGTAACGAGACGGTCCGAGCAGTTCTTC. This codes for CASSVTRRSEQFF.

This clonotype has just a few counts. One junction end does not reproduce the germline sequence, and a read error may be involved. The J gene is TRBJ1-3, the V gene TRBV20-1; D remains unclear. This CDR3 has 14 residues. Germline V gene data show CDR1 as DFQATT and CDR2 as SNEGSKA (reference sequence). CDR3 sequence: CSAGDLGSGNTIYF. The CDR3 nucleotides read TGCAGTGCTGGAGATCTAGGGTCCGGAAACACCATATATTTT.

This clonotype has only a few counts. The V and J genes are TRBV20-1 and TRBJ2-1; 9 bases are a match to TRBD2. CDR1 and CDR2 from the germline V gene are DFQATT and SNEGSKA (reference sequence). The CDR3 has 17 residues. The V gene end was trimmed by 2 bases and the J gene end by 6 bases; junction bases not matched to a gene: 14. CDR3 sequence (DNA): TGCAGTGCTAGATCCAGGGCCCTAGCGGGGAGGGTCAATGAGCAGTTCTTC. Its protein is CSARSRALAGRVNEQFF.

This clonotype was counted many times. V is TRBV4-2 and J is TRBJ2-5; 13 bases agree with TRBD2. Trimming took 4 bases from V and 5 from J; bases not matched to a gene: 7. CDR1 LGHNA and CDR2 YNFKEQ come from the germline V gene. This CDR3 has 16 residues. The CDR3 DNA follows: TGTGCCAGCAGCCGAGAAGGACTAGCGGGAGCTGAGACCCAGTACTTC. This translates into CASSREGLAGAETQYF.

This clonotype was recorded a few times. The rearrangement uses TRBV10-3 and TRBJ2-7; 10 bases align to TRBD2. Germline loops: CDR1 ENHRY, CDR2 SYGVKD. This CDR3 spans 15 amino acids. V lost 4 bases to trimming and J lost 1 base; unmatched junction nucleotides: 4. Here the CDR3 DNA reads TGTGCCATCAGTGGTTGGACTAGCGGATCCTACGAGCAGTACTTC. Translating gives CAISGWTSGSYEQYF.

A remark on this clonotype: A much larger clone lies one base from this, so it may be a read error. The J gene is TRBJ2-7, the V gene TRBV20-1; perhaps TRBD2 as D (5 bases). The CDR3 covers 15 residues. Germline V gene sequence: CDR1 DFQATT, CDR2 SNEGSKA (reference sequence). V was clipped by 0 bases and J by 2 bases, with 14 bases between them. CDR3 in DNA: TGCAGTGCTAGAGATCTGAGGGAGCAGGCCTACGAGCAGTACTTC. The encoded protein is CSARDLREQAYEQYF.